The clone carrying this T cell receptor beta chain was seen once. This record comes from a study of blood T cell repertoires in COVID-19. Whole-study context: Whether acute or convalescent, the COVID-19 samples came from the United States, Italy and Spain. In each case, the material was cDNA or gDNA derived from T cells, B-cell-depleted T cells, or PBMCs.

The V end was cut by 6 bases, the J end by 1 base, with 10 bases between. The CDR3 runs 14 residues. The germline gives CDR1 MGHDK, CDR2 SYGVNS. Seattle's cohort entered during active infection and was followed longitudinally. Methods used by the authors: The assay estimated nucleated cells by amplifying reference gene primers. Method: immunoSEQ multiplex PCR; TCRdb's copy keeps in-frame clones and lacks some. V, J and clone size are taken as reported in that table, and D and trimming were inferred from the DNA itself. Counted here are around 210,000 clones, 84% occurring once; the ten biggest clones make up roughly 7.6%.

The V gene is TRBV25-1, the J gene TRBJ1-5; D possibly corresponds to TRBD1 (6 bases). The source is a woman older than 75 with COVID-19, enrolled during active disease. The specimen was peripheral blood. As DNA, the CDR3 is TGTGCCAGCAGAGAACAGGGAAGCAATCAGCCCCAGCATTTT. Translation: CASREQGSNQPQHF.